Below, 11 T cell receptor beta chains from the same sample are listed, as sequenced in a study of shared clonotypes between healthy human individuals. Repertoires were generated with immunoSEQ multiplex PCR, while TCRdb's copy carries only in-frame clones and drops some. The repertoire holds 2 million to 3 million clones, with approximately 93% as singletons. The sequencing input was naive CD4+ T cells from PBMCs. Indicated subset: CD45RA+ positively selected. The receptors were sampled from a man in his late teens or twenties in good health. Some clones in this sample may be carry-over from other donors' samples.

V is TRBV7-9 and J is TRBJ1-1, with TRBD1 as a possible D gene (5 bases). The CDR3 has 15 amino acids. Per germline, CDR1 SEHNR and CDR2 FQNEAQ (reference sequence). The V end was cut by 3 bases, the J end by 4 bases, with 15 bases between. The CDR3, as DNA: TGTGCCAGCAGCTTGGGACGCTTAGGGGCCACTGAAGCTTTCTTT. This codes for CASSLGRLGATEAFF.

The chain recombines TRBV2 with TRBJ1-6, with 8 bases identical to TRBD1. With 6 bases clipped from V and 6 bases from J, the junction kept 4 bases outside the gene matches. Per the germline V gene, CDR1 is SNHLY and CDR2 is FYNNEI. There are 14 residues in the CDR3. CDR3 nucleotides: TGTGCCAGCAGGAGGGACAGGTTTAATTCACCCCTCCACTTT. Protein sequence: CASRRDRFNSPLHF.

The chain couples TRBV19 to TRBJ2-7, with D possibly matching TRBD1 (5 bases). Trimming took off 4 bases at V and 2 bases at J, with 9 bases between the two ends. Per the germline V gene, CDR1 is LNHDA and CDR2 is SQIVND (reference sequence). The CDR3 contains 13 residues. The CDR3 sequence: CASSSGQPYEQYF. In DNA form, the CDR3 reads TGTGCCAGTAGTAGTGGACAACCCTACGAGCAGTACTTC.

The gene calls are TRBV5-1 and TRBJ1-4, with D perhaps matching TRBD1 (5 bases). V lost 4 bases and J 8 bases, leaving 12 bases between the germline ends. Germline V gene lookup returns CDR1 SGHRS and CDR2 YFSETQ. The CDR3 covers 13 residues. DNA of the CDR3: TGCGCCAGCAGCCGCGGCGGGGCGGAAAAACTGTTTTTT. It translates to CASSRGGAEKLFF.

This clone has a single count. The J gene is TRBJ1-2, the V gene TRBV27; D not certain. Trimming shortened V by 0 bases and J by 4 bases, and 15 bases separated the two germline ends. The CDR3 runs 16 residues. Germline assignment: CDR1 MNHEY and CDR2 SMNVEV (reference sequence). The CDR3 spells CASSLSRYGGSYGYTF. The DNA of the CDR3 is TGTGCCAGCAGTTTATCGCGGTACGGCGGGAGCTATGGCTACACCTTC.

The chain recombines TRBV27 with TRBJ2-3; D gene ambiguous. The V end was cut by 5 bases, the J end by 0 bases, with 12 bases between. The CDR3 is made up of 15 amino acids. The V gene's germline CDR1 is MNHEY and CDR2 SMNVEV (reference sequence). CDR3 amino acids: CASSALLVSTDTQYF. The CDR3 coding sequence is TGTGCCAGCAGTGCACTTTTAGTGAGCACAGATACGCAGTATTTT.

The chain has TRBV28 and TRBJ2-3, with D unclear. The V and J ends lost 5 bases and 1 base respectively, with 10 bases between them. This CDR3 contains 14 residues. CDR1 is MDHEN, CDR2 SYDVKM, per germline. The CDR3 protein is CASSTLLGTDTQYF. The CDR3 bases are TGTGCCAGCAGTACCCTTTTAGGCACAGATACGCAGTATTTT.

The CDR3 DNA follows: TGCAGCGTTGGATTGAGAAATAATCAGCCCCAGCATTTT. It encodes CSVGLRNNQPQHF. The chain employs TRBV29-1 and TRBJ1-5, with D unresolved. With 4 bases removed from V and 4 bases from J, the gap between germline ends came to 11 bases. In germline, CDR1 is SQVTM, CDR2 ANQGSEA. This CDR3 is built from 13 residues.

CDR3 DNA: TGTGCCAGCAGCTCCTCCACATGGGGAAAATTCTCCTCCTACGAGCAGTACTTC. Protein product: CASSSSTWGKFSSYEQYF. V usage is TRBV11-2 and J usage is TRBJ2-7; D uncertain. Germline V gene data show CDR1 as SGHAT and CDR2 as FQNNGV. The germline V and J ends were trimmed by 4 bases and 0 bases, with 22 bases remaining between them. The CDR3 covers 18 residues.

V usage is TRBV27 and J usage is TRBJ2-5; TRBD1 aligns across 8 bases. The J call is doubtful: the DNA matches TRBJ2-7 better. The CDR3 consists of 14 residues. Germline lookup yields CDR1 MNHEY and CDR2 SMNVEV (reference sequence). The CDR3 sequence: CASSPRTGSYEQYF. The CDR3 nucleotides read TGTGCCAGCAGTCCTCGGACAGGGTCCTACGAGCAGTACTTC.

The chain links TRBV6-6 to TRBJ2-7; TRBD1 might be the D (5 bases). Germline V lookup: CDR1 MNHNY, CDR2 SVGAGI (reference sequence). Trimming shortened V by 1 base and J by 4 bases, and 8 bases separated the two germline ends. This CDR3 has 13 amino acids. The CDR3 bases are TGTGCCAGCAGTTACTTCGACAGTTACGAGCAGTACTTC. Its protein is CASSYFDSYEQYF.